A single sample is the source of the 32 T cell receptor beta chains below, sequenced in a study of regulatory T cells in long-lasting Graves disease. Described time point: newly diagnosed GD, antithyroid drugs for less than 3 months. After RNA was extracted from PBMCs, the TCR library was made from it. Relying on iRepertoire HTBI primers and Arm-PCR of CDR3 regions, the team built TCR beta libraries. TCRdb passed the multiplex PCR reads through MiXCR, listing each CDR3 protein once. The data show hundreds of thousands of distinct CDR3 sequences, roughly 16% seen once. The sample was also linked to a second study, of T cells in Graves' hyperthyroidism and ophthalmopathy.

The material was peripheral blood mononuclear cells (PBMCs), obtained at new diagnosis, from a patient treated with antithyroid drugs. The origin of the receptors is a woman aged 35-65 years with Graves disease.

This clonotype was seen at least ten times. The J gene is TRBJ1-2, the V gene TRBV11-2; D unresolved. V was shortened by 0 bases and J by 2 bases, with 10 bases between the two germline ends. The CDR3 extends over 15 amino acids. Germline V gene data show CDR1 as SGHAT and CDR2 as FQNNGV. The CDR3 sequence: CASSLDGALNYGYTF. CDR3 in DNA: TGTGCCAGCAGCTTAGATGGCGCATTAAACTATGGCTACACCTTC. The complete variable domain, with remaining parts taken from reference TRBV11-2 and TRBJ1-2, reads EAGVAQSPRYKIIEKRQSVAFWCNPISGHATLYWYQQILGQGPKLLIQFQNNGVVDDSQLPKDRFSAERLKGVDSTLKIQPAKLEDSAVYLCASSLDGALNYGYTFGSGTRLTVV.

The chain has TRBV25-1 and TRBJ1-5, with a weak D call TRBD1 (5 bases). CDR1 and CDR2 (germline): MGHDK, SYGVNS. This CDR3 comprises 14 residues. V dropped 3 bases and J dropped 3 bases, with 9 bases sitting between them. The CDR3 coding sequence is TGTGCCAGCAGTGATGCAGGGATCAATCAGCCCCAGCATTTT. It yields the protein CASSDAGINQPQHF.

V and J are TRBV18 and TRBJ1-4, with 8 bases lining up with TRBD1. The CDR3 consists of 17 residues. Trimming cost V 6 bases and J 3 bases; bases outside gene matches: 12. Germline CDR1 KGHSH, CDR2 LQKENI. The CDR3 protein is CASSKDRGLASNEKLFF. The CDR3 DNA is TGTGCCAGCTCGAAAGACAGGGGATTAGCGTCTAATGAAAAACTGTTTTTT.

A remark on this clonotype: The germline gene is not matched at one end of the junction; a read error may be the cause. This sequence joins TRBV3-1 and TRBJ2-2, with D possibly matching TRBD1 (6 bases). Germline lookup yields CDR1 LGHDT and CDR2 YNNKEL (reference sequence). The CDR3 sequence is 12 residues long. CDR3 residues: CAFQGNTRELFF. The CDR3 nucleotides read TGTGCCTTCCAGGGGAACACCAGGGAGCTGTTTTTT.

The CDR3, as DNA: TGCAGCGTTGAGGGGACAGCTTATGGCTACACCTTC. Translation gives CSVEGTAYGYTF. The chain couples TRBV29-1 to TRBJ1-2, with 7 positions matching TRBD1. The CDR3 has 12 amino acids. Per the germline V gene, CDR1 is SQVTM and CDR2 is ANQGSEA. V gave up 3 bases and J gave up 5 bases; unmatched junction bases: 3.

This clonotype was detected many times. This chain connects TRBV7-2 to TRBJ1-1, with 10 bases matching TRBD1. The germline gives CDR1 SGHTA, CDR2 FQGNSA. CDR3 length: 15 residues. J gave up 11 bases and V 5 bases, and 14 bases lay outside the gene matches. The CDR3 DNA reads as TGTGCCAGCAGCCTCCTCCCGGGACAGGGGCTCCAGGCTTTCTTT. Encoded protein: CASSLLPGQGLQAFF.

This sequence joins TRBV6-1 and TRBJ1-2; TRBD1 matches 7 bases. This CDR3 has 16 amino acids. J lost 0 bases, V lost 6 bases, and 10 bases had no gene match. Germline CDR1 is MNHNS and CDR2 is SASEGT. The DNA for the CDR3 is TGTGCCAGCAGCGCTCAGCCTGGGACAGCTAACTATGGCTACACCTTC. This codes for CASSAQPGTANYGYTF.

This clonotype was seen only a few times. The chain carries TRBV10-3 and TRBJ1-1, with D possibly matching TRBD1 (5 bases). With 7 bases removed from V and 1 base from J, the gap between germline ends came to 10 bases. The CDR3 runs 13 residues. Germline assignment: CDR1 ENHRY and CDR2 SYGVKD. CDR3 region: CAIMLGENTEAFF. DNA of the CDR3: TGTGCCATCATGTTGGGGGAGAACACTGAAGCTTTCTTT.

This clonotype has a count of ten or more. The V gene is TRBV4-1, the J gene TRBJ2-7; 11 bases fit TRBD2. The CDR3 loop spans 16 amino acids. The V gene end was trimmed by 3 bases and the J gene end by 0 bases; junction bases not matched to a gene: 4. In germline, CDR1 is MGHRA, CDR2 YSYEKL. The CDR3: CASSHTSGGYSYEQYF. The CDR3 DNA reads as TGCGCCAGCAGCCACACTAGCGGGGGATACTCCTACGAGCAGTACTTC.

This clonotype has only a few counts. Here the CDR3 reads CASSVDTTNEKLFF. In nucleotides, the CDR3 is TGCGCCAGCAGCGTTGATACAACTAATGAAAAACTGTTTTTT. The chain employs TRBV5-1 and TRBJ1-4; D uncertain. V lost 4 bases to trimming and J lost 0 bases, with 7 bases between them. Germline assignment: CDR1 SGHRS and CDR2 YFSETQ. CDR3 length equals 14 residues.

CDR3 in amino acids: CATSDPTGNEQFF. The CDR3, as DNA: TGTGCCACCAGTGACCCTACAGGGAATGAGCAGTTCTTC. The V gene is TRBV24-1, the J gene TRBJ2-1; D might be TRBD1 (6 bases). Trimming took off 4 bases at V and 7 bases at J, with 10 bases between the two ends. CDR1 and CDR2 (germline): KGHDR, SFDVKD. The CDR3 loop spans 13 amino acids.

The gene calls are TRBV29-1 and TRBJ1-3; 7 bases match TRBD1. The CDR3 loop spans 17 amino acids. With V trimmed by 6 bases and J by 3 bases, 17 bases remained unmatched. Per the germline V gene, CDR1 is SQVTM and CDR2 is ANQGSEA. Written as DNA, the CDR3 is TGCAGCGTCGAGGATTTAGGACAGGTCGAAGGTGGAAACACCATATATTTT. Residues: CSVEDLGQVEGGNTIYF.

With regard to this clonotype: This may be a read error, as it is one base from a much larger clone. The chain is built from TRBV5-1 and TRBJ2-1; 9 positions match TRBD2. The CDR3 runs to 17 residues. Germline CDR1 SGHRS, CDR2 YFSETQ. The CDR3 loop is CTSSLNSGGGAWVEQFF. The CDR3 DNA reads TGCACCAGCAGCTTGAATAGCGGCGGGGGGGCGTGGGTTGAGCAGTTCTTC.

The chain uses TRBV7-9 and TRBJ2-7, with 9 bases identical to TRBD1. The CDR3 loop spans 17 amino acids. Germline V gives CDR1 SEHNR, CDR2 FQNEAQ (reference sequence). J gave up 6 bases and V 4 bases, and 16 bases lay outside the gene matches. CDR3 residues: CASSSRTGTGSWIEQYF. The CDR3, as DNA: TGTGCCAGCAGCTCCAGAACCGGGACAGGGAGCTGGATCGAGCAGTACTTC.

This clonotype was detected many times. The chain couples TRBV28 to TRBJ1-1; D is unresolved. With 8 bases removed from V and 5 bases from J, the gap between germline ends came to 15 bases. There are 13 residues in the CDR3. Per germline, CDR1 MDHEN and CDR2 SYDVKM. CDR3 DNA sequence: TGTGCCAGCCTTCGTCTTGGGAGGACTGAAGCTTTCTTT. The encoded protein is CASLRLGRTEAFF. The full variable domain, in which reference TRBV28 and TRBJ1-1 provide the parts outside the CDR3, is DVKVTQSSRYLVKRTGEKVFLECVQDMDHENMFWYRQDPGLGLRLIYFSYDVKMKEKGDIPEGYSVSREKKERFSLILESASTNQTSMYLCASLRLGRTEAFFGQGTRLTVV.

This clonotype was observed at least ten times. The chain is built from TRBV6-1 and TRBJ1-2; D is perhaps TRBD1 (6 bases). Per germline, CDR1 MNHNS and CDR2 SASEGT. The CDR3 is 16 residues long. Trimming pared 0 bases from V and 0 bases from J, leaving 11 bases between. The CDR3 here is CASSEAYTGSNYGYTF. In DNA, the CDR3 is TGTGCCAGCAGTGAAGCTTATACAGGGTCTAACTATGGCTACACCTTC.

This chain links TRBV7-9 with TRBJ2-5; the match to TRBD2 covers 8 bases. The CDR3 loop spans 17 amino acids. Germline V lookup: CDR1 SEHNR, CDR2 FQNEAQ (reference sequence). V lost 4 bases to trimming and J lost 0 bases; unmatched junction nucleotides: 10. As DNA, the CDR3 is TGTGCCAGCAGCTGGGGACTAGGGGTGAGGTACCAAGAGACCCAGTACTTC. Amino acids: CASSWGLGVRYQETQYF. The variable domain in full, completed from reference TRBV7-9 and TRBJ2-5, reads DTGVSQNPRHKITKRGQNVTFRCDPISEHNRLYWYRQTLGQGPEFLTYFQNEAQLEKSRLLSDRFSAERPKGSFSTLEIQRTEQGDSAMYLCASSWGLGVRYQETQYFGPGTRLLVL.

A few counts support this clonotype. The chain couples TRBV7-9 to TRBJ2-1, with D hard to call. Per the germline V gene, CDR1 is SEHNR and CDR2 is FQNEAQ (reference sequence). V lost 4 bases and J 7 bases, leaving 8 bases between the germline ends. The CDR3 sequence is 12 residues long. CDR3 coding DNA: TGTGCCAGCAGCTACTTCTATAATGAGCAGTTCTTC. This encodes CASSYFYNEQFF.

The CDR3 nucleotides are TGTGCCAGCTCAATGAACAGGGAGGAGACCCAGTACTTC. Translated, it gives CASSMNREETQYF. The chain is built from TRBV18 and TRBJ2-5; D is possibly TRBD1 (6 bases). Germline CDR1 KGHSH, CDR2 LQKENI. The CDR3 is 13 amino acids. V was pared by 5 bases and J by 5 bases, with 12 bases between.

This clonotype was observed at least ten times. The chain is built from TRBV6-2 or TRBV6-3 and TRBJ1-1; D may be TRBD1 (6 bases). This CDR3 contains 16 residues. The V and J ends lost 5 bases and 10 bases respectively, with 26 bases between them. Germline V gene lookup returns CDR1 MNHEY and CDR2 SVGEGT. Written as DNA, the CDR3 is TGTGCCAGCAGTGAGGGTCCAGCAGGGGCGCGCGGGGGAGCTTTCTTT. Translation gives CASSEGPAGARGGAFF.

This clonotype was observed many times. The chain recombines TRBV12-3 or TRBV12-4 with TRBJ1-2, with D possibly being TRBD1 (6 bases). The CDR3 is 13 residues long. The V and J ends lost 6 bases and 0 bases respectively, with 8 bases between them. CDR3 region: CASSRTANYGYTF. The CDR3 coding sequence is TGTGCCAGCAGCCGGACAGCTAACTATGGCTACACCTTC.

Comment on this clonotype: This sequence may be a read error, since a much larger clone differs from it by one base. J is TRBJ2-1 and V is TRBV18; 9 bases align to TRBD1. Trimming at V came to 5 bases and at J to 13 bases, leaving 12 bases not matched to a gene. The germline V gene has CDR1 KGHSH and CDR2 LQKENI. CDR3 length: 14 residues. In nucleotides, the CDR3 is TGTGCCAGCTCAGAGCGGGACAGGGTTCTAGGTCAGTTCTTC. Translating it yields CASSERDRVLGQFF.

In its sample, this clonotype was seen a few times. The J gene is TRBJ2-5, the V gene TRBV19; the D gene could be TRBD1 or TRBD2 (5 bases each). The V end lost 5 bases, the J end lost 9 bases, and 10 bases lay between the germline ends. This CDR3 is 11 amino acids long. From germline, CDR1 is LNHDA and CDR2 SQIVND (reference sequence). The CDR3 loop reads CASSGDVSQYF. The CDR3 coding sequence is TGTGCCAGTAGTGGGGACGTGTCCCAGTACTTC. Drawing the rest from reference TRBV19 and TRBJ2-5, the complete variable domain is DGGITQSPKYLFRKEGQNVTLSCEQNLNHDAMYWYRQDPGQGLRLIYYSQIVNDFQKGDIAEGYSVSREKKESFPLTVTSAQKNPTAFYLCASSGDVSQYFGPGTRLLVL.

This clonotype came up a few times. CDR3 bases: TGCAGTGCTAGAGCTTCCGACAGGATATCCTATGGCTACACCTTC. Translated: CSARASDRISYGYTF. The J gene is TRBJ1-2, the V gene TRBV20-1, with D tentatively TRBD1 (6 bases). Germline CDR1 reads DFQATT; CDR2 reads SNEGSKA (reference sequence). Trimming took 1 base from V and 4 from J, leaving 16 bases between them. CDR3 size: 15 residues.

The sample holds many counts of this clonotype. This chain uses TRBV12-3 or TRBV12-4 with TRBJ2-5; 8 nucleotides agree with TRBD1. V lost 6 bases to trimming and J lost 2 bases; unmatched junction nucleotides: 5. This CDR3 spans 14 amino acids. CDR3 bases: TGTGCCAGCAGGCCGGGACAGGTACAAGAGACCCAGTACTTC. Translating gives CASRPGQVQETQYF.

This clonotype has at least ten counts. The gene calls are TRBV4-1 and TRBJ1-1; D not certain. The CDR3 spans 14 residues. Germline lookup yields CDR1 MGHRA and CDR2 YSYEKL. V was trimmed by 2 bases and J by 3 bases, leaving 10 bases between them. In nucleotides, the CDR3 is TGCGCCAGCAGCCAAAAGGGTACGCACACTGAAGCTTTCTTT. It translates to CASSQKGTHTEAFF.

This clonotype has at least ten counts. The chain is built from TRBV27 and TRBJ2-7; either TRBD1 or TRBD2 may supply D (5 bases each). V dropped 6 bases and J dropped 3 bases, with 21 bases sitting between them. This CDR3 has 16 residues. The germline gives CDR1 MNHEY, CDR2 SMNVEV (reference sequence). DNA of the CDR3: TGTGCCAGCAGACTCACCGGGACCAAGAACTACTACGAGCAGTACTTC. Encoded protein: CASRLTGTKNYYEQYF.

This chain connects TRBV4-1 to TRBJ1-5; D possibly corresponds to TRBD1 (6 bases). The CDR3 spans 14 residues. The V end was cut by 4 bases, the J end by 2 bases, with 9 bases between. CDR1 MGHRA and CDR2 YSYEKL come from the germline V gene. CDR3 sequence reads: CASSLPGGNQPQHF. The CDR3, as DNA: TGCGCCAGCAGCCTCCCAGGGGGCAATCAGCCCCAGCATTTT.

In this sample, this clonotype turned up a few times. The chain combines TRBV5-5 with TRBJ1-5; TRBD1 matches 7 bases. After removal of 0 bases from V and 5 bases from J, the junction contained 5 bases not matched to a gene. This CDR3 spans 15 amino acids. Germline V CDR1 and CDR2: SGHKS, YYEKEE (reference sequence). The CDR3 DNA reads TGTGCCAGCAGCTTGGAAGGGGGCGAGTATCAGCCCCAGCATTTT. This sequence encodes CASSLEGGEYQPQHF.

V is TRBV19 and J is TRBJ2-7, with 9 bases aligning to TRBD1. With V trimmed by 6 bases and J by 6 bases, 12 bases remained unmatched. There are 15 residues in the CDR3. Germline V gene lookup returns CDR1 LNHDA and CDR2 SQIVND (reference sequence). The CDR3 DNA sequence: TGTGCCAGTAGCCTCGACAGGGGGTCTGTCTCCGAGCAGTACTTC. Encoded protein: CASSLDRGSVSEQYF.

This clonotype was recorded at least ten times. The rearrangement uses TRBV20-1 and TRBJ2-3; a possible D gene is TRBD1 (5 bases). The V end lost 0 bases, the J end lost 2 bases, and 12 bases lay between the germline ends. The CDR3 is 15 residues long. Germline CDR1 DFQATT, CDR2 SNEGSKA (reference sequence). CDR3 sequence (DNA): TGCAGTGCTAGAGATCAGGGCAGCAACACAGATACGCAGTATTTT. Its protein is CSARDQGSNTDTQYF.

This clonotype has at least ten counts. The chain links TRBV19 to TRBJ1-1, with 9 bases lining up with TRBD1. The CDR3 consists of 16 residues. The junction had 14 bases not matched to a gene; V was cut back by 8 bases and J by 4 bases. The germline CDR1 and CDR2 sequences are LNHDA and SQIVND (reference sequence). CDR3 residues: CASSNPGQGFGTEAFF. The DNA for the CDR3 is TGTGCCAGTTCTAATCCGGGACAGGGCTTTGGCACTGAAGCTTTCTTT. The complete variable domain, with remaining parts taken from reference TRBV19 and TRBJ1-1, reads DGGITQSPKYLFRKEGQNVTLSCEQNLNHDAMYWYRQDPGQGLRLIYYSQIVNDFQKGDIAEGYSVSREKKESFPLTVTSAQKNPTAFYLCASSNPGQGFGTEAFFGQGTRLTVV.